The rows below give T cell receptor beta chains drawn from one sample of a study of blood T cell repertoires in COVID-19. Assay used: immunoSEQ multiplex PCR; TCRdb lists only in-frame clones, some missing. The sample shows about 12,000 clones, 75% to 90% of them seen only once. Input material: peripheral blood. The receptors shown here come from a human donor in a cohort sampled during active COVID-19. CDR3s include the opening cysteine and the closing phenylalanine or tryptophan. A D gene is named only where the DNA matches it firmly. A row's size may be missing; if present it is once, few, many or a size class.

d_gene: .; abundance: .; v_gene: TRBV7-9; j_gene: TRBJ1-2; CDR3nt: TGTGCCAGCAGCCCGGGAGACTATGGCTACACCTTC; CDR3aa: CASSPGDYGYTF
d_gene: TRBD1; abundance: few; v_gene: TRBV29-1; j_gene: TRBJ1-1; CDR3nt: TGCAGCGTTGGGACAGGGGGCACTGAAGCTTTCTTT; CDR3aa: CSVGTGGTEAFF
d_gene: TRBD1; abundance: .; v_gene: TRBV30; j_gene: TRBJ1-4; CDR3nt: TGTGCCTGGAAGGACAGGGGAAGGCAAAATGAAAAACTGTTTTTT; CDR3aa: CAWKDRGRQNEKLFF
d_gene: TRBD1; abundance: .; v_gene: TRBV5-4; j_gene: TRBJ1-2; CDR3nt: TGTGCCAGCAGCCGGGACAGGGTGCATGGCTACACCTTC; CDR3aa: CASSRDRVHGYTF
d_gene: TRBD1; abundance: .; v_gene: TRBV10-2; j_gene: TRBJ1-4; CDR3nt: TGCGCCAGCACGTTGGCAGGGGGCACTGAAAAACTGTTTTTT; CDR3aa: CASTLAGGTEKLFF
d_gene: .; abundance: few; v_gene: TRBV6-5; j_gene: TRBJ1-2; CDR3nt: TGTGCCAGCACCGGAGGAGACACTAAAAACTATGGCTACACCTTC; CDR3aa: CASTGGDTKNYGYTF
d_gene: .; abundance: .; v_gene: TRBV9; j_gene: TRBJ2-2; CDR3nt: TGTGCCAGCAGCGTCATTAGCGGGAACACCGGGGAGCTGTTTTTT; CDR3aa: CASSVISGNTGELFF
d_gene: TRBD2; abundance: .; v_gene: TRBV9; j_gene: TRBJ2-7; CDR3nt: TGTGCCAGCAGCGAGGGACTAGCGGGGTCGTCCTACGAGCAGTACTTC; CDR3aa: CASSEGLAGSSYEQYF
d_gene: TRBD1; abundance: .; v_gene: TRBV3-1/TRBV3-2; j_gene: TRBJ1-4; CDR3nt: TGTGCCAGCAGCCAGGTGAACAGGGGAACTAATGAAAAACTGTTTTTT; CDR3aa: CASSQVNRGTNEKLFF
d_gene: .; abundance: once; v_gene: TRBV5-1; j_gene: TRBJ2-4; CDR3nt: TGCGCCAGCAAGGCAGGGGAGAACATTCAGTACTTC; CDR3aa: CASKAGENIQYF
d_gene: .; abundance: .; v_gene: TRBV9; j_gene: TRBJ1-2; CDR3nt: TGTGCCAGCCGAAATAACCCGGGGGGAGACTATGGCTACACCTTC; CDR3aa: CASRNNPGGDYGYTF
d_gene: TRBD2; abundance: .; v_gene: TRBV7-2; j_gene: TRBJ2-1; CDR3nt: TGTGCCAGCAGCTCAAGCCAACTAGCGGGAGGACACAATGAGCAGTTCTTC; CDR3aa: CASSSSQLAGGHNEQFF
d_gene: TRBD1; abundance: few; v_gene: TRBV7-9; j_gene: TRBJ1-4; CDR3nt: TGTGCCAGCAGCATTACAGGGGTCGGGGAAAAACTGTTTTTT; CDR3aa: CASSITGVGEKLFF
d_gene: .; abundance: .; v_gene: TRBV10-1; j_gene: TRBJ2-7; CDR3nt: TGCGCCAGCAGACTTATGGGAGTTGACGAGCAGTACTTC; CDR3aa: CASRLMGVDEQYF
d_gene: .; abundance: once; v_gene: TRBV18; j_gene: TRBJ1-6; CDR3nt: TGTGCCAGCTCACTTAGAGATTCACCCCTCCACTTT; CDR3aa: CASSLRDSPLHF
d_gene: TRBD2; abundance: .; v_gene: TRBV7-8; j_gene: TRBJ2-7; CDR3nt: TGTGCCAGCAGCTTTCGGATAGCGGGGACCAACTCCTACGAGCAGTACTTC; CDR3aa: CASSFRIAGTNSYEQYF
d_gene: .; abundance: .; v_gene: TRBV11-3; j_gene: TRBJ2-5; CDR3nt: TGTGCCAGCAGCTTAGGGGGGGGCAGGGTGGAGACCCAGTACTTC; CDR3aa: CASSLGGGRVETQYF
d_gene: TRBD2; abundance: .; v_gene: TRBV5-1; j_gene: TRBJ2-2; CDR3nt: TGCGCCAGCAGCGAAATAGCGGGAGCGAACACCGGGGAGCTGTTTTTT; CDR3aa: CASSEIAGANTGELFF
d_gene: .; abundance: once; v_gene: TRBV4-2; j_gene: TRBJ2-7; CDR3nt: TGTGCCAGCAGCCAAGTATGGGCGCGGGCAGGGGCTTACGAGCAGTACTTC; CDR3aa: CASSQVWARAGAYEQYF
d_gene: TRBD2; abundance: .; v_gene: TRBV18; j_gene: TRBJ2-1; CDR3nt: TGTGCCAGCTCATCCAAGACTAGCGGAGTTAACAATGAGCAGTTCTTC; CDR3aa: CASSSKTSGVNNEQFF
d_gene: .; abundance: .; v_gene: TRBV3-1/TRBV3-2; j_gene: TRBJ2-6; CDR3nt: TGTGCCAGCAGCCAAGCCCCCGGCAGGTCTGGGGCCAACGTCCTGACTTTC; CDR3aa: CASSQAPGRSGANVLTF
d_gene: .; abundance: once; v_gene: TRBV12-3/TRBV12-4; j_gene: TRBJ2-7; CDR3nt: TGTGCCAGCAGGACAGGTTCCTACGAGCAGTACTTC; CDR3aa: CASRTGSYEQYF
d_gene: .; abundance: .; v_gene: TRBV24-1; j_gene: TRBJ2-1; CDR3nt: TGTGCCACCCAGGCGGAAGGGGATCCCTACAATGAGCAGTTCTTC; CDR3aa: CATQAEGDPYNEQFF
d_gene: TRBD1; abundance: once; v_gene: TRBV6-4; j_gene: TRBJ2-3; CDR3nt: TGTGCCAGCAGTACAGGGGTCGGAGATACGCAGTATTTT; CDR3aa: CASSTGVGDTQYF
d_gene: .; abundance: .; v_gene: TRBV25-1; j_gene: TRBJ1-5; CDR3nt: TGTGCCAGCAGTGAAAGGGGCAGGGGCTCGCCCCAGCATTTT; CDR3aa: CASSERGRGSPQHF
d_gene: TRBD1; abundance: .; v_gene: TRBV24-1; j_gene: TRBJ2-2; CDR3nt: TGTGCCACCAGTGATATACGACAGGGGGACACCGGGGAGCTGTTTTTT; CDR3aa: CATSDIRQGDTGELFF
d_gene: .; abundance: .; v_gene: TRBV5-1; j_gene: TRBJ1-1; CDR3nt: TGCGCCAGCGGCAATCGGGGGAGCACTGAAGCTTTCTTT; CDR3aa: CASGNRGSTEAFF
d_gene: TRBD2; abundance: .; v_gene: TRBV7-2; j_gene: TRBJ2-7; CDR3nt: TGTGCCAGCAGCTTAGATGGCGGGAGCTACGAGCAGTACTTC; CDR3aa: CASSLDGGSYEQYF
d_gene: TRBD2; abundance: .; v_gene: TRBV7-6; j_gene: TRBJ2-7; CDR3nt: TGTGCCAGCAGCCCTATAGCGGGAGAGATTTACGAGCAGTACTTC; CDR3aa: CASSPIAGEIYEQYF
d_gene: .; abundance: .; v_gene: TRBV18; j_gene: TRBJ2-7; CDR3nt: TGTGCCAGCTCACCCGATTGGCTAGGCGGGGTCAAGACCCACGAGCAGTACTTC; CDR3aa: CASSPDWLGGVKTHEQYF
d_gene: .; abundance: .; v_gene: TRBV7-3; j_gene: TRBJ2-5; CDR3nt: TGTGCCAGCAGCCGTAGGGGTTCGCAGGGCTCTGAGACCCAGTACTTC; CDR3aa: CASSRRGSQGSETQYF
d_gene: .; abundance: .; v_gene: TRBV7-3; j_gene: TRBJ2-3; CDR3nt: TGTGCCAGCAGCCCCTACTCGGGTAGCACAGATACGCAGTATTTT; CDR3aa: CASSPYSGSTDTQYF
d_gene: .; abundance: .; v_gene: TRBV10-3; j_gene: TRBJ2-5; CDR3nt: TGTGCCATCAGTGAGTCGCAAGTTAGCGGAGGAGAGACCCAGTACTTC; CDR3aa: CAISESQVSGGETQYF
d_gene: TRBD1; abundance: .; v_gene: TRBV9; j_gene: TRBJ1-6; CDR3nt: TGTGCCAGCAGCCCCCGGACAGGGGATAATTCACCCCTCCACTTT; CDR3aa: CASSPRTGDNSPLHF
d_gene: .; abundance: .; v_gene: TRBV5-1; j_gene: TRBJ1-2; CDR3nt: TGCGCCAGCAGCAACCGACAGAGCTATGGCTACACCTTC; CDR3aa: CASSNRQSYGYTF
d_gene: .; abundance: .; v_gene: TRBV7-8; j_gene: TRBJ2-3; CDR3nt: TGTGCCAGCAGCTTAGTAGCAGGGCGGACAGATACGCAGTATTTT; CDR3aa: CASSLVAGRTDTQYF
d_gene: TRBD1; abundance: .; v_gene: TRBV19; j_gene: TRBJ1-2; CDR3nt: TGTGCCAGTACCCCACAAATAACCGGGACAGGGGGCATGGGCTACACCTTC; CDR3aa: CASTPQITGTGGMGYTF
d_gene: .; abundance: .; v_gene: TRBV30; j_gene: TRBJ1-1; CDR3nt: TGTGCCTGGAGTCGGGGGGCGTCCACTGAAGCTTTCTTT; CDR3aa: CAWSRGASTEAFF
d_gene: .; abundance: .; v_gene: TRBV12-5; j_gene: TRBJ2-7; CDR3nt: TGTGCTAGTGGTCCGGCCCCCGTCTGGGGCTGGCGGGGGCAGTACTTC; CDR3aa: CASGPAPVWGWRGQYF
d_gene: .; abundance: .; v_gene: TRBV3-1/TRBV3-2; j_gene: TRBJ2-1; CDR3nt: TGTGCCAGCAGCCAAGATCTAGACCAGGAGCAGTTCTTC; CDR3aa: CASSQDLDQEQFF
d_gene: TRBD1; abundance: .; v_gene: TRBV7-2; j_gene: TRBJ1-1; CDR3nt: TGTGCCAGCAGCTCATGGGGGACAGTCACTGAAGCTTTCTTT; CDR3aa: CASSSWGTVTEAFF
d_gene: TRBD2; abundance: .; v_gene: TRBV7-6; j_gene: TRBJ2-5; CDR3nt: TGTGCCAGCAGCCCGGGACTAGTCAGGAACCAAGAGACCCAGTACTTC; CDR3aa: CASSPGLVRNQETQYF
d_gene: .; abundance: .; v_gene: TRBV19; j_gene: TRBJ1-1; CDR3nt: TGTGCATCAGGGGACCGTATGAACACTGAAGCTTTCTTT; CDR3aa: CASGDRMNTEAFF
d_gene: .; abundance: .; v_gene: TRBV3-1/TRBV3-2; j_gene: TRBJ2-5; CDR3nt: TGTGCCAGCAGCCAAGGGATAGGACACAAACAAGAGACCCAGTACTTC; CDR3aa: CASSQGIGHKQETQYF
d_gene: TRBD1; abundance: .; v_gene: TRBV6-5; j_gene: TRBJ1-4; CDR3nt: TGTGCCAGCAGTAGGACAGGGCCTGGGGAAAAACTGTTTTTT; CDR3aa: CASSRTGPGEKLFF
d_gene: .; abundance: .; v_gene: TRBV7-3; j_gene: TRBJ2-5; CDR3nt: TGTGCCAGCAGCTTAAACCCTAGCAACCAAGAGACCCAGTACTTC; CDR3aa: CASSLNPSNQETQYF
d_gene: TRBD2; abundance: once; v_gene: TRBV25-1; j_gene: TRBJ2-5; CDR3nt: TGTGCCAGCAGTGAATCGGGGGGGCCTATAGAGACCCAGTACTTC; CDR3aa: CASSESGGPIETQYF
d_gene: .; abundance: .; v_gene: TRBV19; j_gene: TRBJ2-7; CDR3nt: TGTGCCAGTAGGCCTCCGGACTGGCACGAGCAGTACTTC; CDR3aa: CASRPPDWHEQYF
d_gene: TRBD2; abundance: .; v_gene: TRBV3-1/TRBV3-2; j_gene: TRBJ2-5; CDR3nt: TGTGCCAGCAGCCTCCTAACTAGCGGTCAAGAGACCCAGTACTTC; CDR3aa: CASSLLTSGQETQYF
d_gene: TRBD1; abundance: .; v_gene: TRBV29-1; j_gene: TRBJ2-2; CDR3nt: TGCAGCGCACAGACTCCCGGACAGGAGTATGGCGGGGAGCTGTTTTTT; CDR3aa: CSAQTPGQEYGGELFF
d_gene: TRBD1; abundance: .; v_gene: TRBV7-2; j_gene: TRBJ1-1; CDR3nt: TGTGCCAGCAGTTCTCAAGAACAGGGGGGAGCTTTCTTT; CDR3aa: CASSSQEQGGAFF